This is a list of T cell receptor beta chains from one sample in a study of blood T cell repertoires in COVID-19. Sequencing was performed with immunoSEQ multiplex PCR; in TCRdb, only in-frame clones are kept and a portion is missing. The table has about 170,000 clones, approximately 89% seen once. The sample taken for sequencing was peripheral blood. Receptor source: a man between 65 and 85 years old with acute or convalescent COVID-19. The CDR3 runs from the conserved cysteine through the conserved F or W. A D gene is named only where the DNA matches it firmly. Clone size is given for some rows only: seen once, a few or many times, or a class if the clone is expanded.

TGTGCCAGCAGTTACTCGACAGGGTTCTCTGAAGCTTTCTTT CASSYSTGFSEAFF TRBJ1-1 TRBD1 NA TRBV6-5
TGTGCCAGCAGCCCCCGACTAGGCCCCTACAATGAGCAGTTCTTC CASSPRLGPYNEQFF TRBJ2-1 NA NA TRBV9
TGTGCCAGCAAGGAACAGGCTCTTTCACCCCTCCACTTT CASKEQALSPLHF TRBJ1-6 NA NA TRBV6-5
TGTGCCAGCAGTGACTCTTCTGGGACTTCAAGCACAGATACGCAGTATTTT CASSDSSGTSSTDTQYF TRBJ2-3 NA NA TRBV6-4
TGTGCCAGCAGCCAAAGACAGGCGAACACCGGGGAGCTGTTTTTT CASSQRQANTGELFF TRBJ2-2 NA NA TRBV4-2
TGTGCCAGCAGCCGTATCCAGGCCGGGGAGCTGTTTTTT CASSRIQAGELFF TRBJ2-2 NA NA TRBV7-6
TGTGCCAGCCTCGGCAGCCGGGGGGCCCCCGGGGAGCTGTTTTTT CASLGSRGAPGELFF TRBJ2-2 NA NA TRBV2
TGCAGTGCTGGGGGGGGCAGAGAAGCTTTCTTT CSAGGGREAFF TRBJ1-1 NA NA TRBV20-1
TGCGCCAGCAGCTTAGGGACTAGCGGCTACAATGAGCAGTTCTTC CASSLGTSGYNEQFF TRBJ2-1 TRBD2 once TRBV5-1
TGTGCCAGCAGTGCGGGACAGGGCCTTACCTACGAGCAGTACTTC CASSAGQGLTYEQYF TRBJ2-7 TRBD1 NA TRBV2
TGTGCCACCAGCAGACGGGAGAATGAGCAGTTCTTC CATSRRENEQFF TRBJ2-1 NA NA TRBV15
TGTGCCAGCAGCCCGGGACAGGGGGGTGGCTACACCTTC CASSPGQGGGYTF TRBJ1-2 TRBD1 NA TRBV27
TGTGCCAGCAGCCCGACAGGGATCCACGAGCAGTACTTC CASSPTGIHEQYF TRBJ2-7 TRBD1 few TRBV7-9
TGTGCCAGCAGCATCGGGTGGACTGAAGCTTTCTTT CASSIGWTEAFF TRBJ1-1 NA NA TRBV3-1/TRBV3-2
TGTGCCAGCAGCCCCAACGGGGACTACGAGCAGTACTTC CASSPNGDYEQYF TRBJ2-7 NA NA TRBV9
TGCGCCAGCGGGACAGGGGACTCTGGAAACACCATATATTTT CASGTGDSGNTIYF TRBJ1-3 TRBD1 once TRBV5-1
TGTGCCAGCAGTGAAATCGGGTCTCGTAATGAAAAACTGTTTTTT CASSEIGSRNEKLFF TRBJ1-4 NA few TRBV6-1
TGTGCCAGCAGCCCGGGAATACGGGGGGGCGGGCAAGAGACCCAGTACTTC CASSPGIRGGGQETQYF TRBJ2-5 TRBD2 NA TRBV3-1/TRBV3-2
TGTGCCAGCAGCCAAGGGCACCCCTACGAGCAGTACTTC CASSQGHPYEQYF TRBJ2-7 NA NA TRBV3-1/TRBV3-2
TGTGCCAGCAGCCGCGGACTACAAGAGACCCAGTACTTC CASSRGLQETQYF TRBJ2-5 NA NA TRBV7-8
TGTGCCAGCAGCGCCCCAAGGCACAGGGGGAACACTGAAGCTTTCTTT CASSAPRHRGNTEAFF TRBJ1-1 TRBD1 few TRBV5-8
TGTGCCAGCAGCTTAACGTCCGCAGATAACTATGGCTACACCTTC CASSLTSADNYGYTF TRBJ1-2 NA NA TRBV7-3
TGCGCCAGCAGCTTGGTGGAGGGGGGGGCCGGGGAGCTGTTTTTT CASSLVEGGAGELFF TRBJ2-2 NA NA TRBV5-1
TGTGCCAGCAGCCACCTTAGCGGGTTACCGGGGGTCGAGCAGTACTTC CASSHLSGLPGVEQYF TRBJ2-7 TRBD2 NA TRBV14
TGTGCCAGCAGCGGATACAGGGAACAGCAGTACTTC CASSGYREQQYF TRBJ2-7 NA NA TRBV7-9
TGTGCCACTCAGTTGGCGGGAGGATCCTACGAGCAGTACTTC CATQLAGGSYEQYF TRBJ2-7 TRBD2 NA TRBV6-5
TGTGCCAGCAGCTTCCCTCCCCCCGCGGGGGTCAATGAGCAGTTCTTC CASSFPPPAGVNEQFF TRBJ2-1 TRBD2 NA TRBV7-6
TGTGCCAGTAGTATATGGGGCTCAGATACGCAGTATTTT CASSIWGSDTQYF TRBJ2-3 NA NA TRBV19
TGTGCCAGCAGCATCGACAGCTTTCAGCCCCAGCATTTT CASSIDSFQPQHF TRBJ1-5 NA NA TRBV7-9
TGTGCCTGGAGTACAGGGGGCGGACTATCGGGGGTTCAGCCCCAGCATTTT CAWSTGGGLSGVQPQHF TRBJ1-5 TRBD1 NA TRBV30
TGTGCCAGCAGCCTGAGACGACTAGCGGGAGCGGGAGAGACCCAGTACTTC CASSLRRLAGAGETQYF TRBJ2-5 TRBD2 NA TRBV14
TGTGCCAGCAGCCCCTTACTAGCGGCCTCAGCCGGAGCGTACTTC CASSPLLAASAGAYF TRBJ2-7 TRBD2 NA TRBV11-2
TGTGCCAGCAGCCAGACCGGGGACTCTGGGGCCAACGTCCTGACTTTC CASSQTGDSGANVLTF TRBJ2-6 NA NA TRBV5-6
TGTGCCAGTAGTCCCCGGAGGCCCATTAATGAGCAGTTCTTC CASSPRRPINEQFF TRBJ2-1 NA NA TRBV19
TGTGCCAGCAGCGTACAAGCGGACACCGGGGAGCTGTTTTTT CASSVQADTGELFF TRBJ2-2 NA NA TRBV25-1
TGTGCCAGCAGCGTAGCTTCTGGACTCGGACTCCTCCACTTT CASSVASGLGLLHF TRBJ1-6 NA NA TRBV9
TGTGCCAGCAGCCCGACAGGACCCTGGGAGACATACGAGCAGTACTTC CASSPTGPWETYEQYF TRBJ2-7 NA NA TRBV3-1/TRBV3-2
TGTGCCAGCAGCCTACCCGAACCGACAGCCAGATACCCCGGAAACACCATATATTTT CASSLPEPTARYPGNTIYF TRBJ1-3 NA few TRBV11-3
TGTGCCAGCAGCTTAAGGCTAGCGGGAGCTGGGGGCTACGAGCAGTACTTC CASSLRLAGAGGYEQYF TRBJ2-7 TRBD2 few TRBV7-8
TGCGCCAGCAGCCCGCGTAAGAACACCGGGGAGCTGTTTTTT CASSPRKNTGELFF TRBJ2-2 NA NA TRBV4-1
TGTGCCTGCTCCACAGGGAGCTCTGGAAACACCATATATTTT CACSTGSSGNTIYF TRBJ1-3 NA NA TRBV30
TGTGCCAGCTCCGGGCGGGCAACTAATGAAAAACTGTTTTTT CASSGRATNEKLFF TRBJ1-4 NA NA TRBV28
TGTGCCAGCTCACTAACCGACACCAATGAGCAGTTCTTC CASSLTDTNEQFF TRBJ2-1 NA NA TRBV18
TGTGCCAGCACCTACGGAGGGACTTCACCCCTCCACTTT CASTYGGTSPLHF TRBJ1-6 NA few TRBV7-2